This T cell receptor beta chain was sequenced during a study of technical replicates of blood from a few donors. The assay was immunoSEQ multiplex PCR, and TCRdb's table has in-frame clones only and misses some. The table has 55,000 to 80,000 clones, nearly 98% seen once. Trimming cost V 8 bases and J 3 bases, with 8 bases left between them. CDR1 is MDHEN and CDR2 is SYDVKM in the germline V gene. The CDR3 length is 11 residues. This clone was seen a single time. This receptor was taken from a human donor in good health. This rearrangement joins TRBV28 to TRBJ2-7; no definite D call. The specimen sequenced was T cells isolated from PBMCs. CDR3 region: CASFSNYEQYF. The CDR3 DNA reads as TGTGCCAGCTTTAGTAACTACGAGCAGTACTTC.